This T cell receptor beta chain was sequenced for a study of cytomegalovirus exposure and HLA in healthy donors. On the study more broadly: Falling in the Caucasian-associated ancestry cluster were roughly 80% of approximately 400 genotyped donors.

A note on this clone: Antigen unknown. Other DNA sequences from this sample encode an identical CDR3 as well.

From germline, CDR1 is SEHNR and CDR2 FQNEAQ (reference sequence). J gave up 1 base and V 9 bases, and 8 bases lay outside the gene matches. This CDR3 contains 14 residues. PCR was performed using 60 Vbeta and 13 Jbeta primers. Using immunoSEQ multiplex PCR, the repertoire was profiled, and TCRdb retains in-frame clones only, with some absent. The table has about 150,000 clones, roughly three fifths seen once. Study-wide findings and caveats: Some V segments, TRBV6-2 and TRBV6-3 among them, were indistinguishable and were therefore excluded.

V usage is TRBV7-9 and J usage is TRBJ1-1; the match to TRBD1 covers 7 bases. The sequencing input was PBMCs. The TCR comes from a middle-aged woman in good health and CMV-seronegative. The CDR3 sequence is CASSIGGANTEAFF. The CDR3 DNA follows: TGTGCCAGTAGTATAGGGGGCGCGAACACTGAAGCTTTCTTT.